Sequencing of this T cell receptor (beta chain) was carried out in a study of metastatic and nonmetastatic thyroid tumors. Study as a whole: Malignant and benign thyroid patients had repertoires compared in peripheral blood and tumor or nodule tissue. Study observations and caveats: Compared with benign nodules, malignant thyroid tumors were reported to have significantly higher TCR beta diversity in both blood and tumor.

The CDR3 totals 12 residues. Germline-derived CDR1 and CDR2 are DFQATT and SNEGSKA (reference sequence). Trimming took 6 bases from V and 3 from J; bases not matched to a gene: 0. Each patient came to thyroid surgery without any prior treatment (of any kind). Source study methods: Variation in CDR3 across clinicopathological groups served as the basis for constructing a distant-metastasis classifier in papillary thyroid cancer. MiXCR reprocessed the PCR reads for TCRdb. TCRdb, not the original authors, processed these V and J calls. The sample lists tens of thousands of clones, under 25% occurring once. A word on this clone: Its antigen is currently unknown.

The sequencing sample was made of tumor tissue. The sequence derives from a female donor with papillary thyroid cancer or a benign thyroid nodule (not recorded which). Some clones in this sample may be carry-over from other donors' samples. The V and J genes are TRBV20-1 and TRBJ2-1; 9 bases match TRBD1. The CDR3 DNA sequence: TGCAGTGCGGGACAGGGCTACAATGAGCAGTTCTTC. This translates into CSAGQGYNEQFF.